The 19 T cell receptor beta chains below all came from one sample that was sequenced in a study of cytomegalovirus exposure and HLA in healthy donors. Profiled with immunoSEQ multiplex PCR; TCRdb holds only in-frame clones, not every one. This sample has approximately 200,000 clones, with around 88% found just once. Material for sequencing was PBMCs. These receptors all come from a woman aged 18-29 years in good health and CMV-seronegative.

The V call is TRBV7-9, the J call TRBJ2-5, with D possibly TRBD2 on 5 matching bases. This CDR3 spans 14 amino acids. V gave up 3 bases and J gave up 1 base, with 9 bases separating them. The germline V gene encodes CDR1 SEHNR and CDR2 FQNEAQ (reference sequence). The CDR3 DNA reads TGTGCCAGCAGCTTTGGGCGGGCCCAAGAGACCCAGTACTTC. Amino acids: CASSFGRAQETQYF.

The chain carries TRBV28 and TRBJ1-5, with D unresolved. Germline V gene data show CDR1 as MDHEN and CDR2 as SYDVKM. V lost 3 bases and J 6 bases, leaving 12 bases between the germline ends. The CDR3 consists of 14 residues. The CDR3 DNA reads as TGTGCCAGCAGTTTTAAACTATACATTCAGCCCCAGCATTTT. Its translation: CASSFKLYIQPQHF.

J is TRBJ2-5 and V is TRBV28, with D maybe TRBD2 (6 bases). Trimming stripped 3 bases from V and 4 bases from J, with 18 bases between. This CDR3 region has 16 residues. Germline CDR1 and CDR2: MDHEN and SYDVKM. This CDR3 reads CASSFLEGAPRETQYF. The CDR3 coding sequence is TGTGCCAGCAGTTTTCTGGAGGGAGCGCCTCGAGAGACCCAGTACTTC.

The gene calls are TRBV19 and TRBJ2-3; TRBD1 matches 8 bases. CDR3 size: 14 residues. Germline assignment: CDR1 LNHDA and CDR2 SQIVND (reference sequence). The V gene end was trimmed by 8 bases and the J gene end by 5 bases; junction bases not matched to a gene: 9. This CDR3 reads CASGDRRTLDTQYF. CDR3 nucleotides: TGTGCCAGTGGGGACAGGCGAACACTAGATACGCAGTATTTT.

Here the CDR3 DNA reads TGTGCCAGCAGCAAGACTAGCGGGTTTAGCACAGATACGCAGTATTTT. Amino acids: CASSKTSGFSTDTQYF. This chain links TRBV4-2 with TRBJ2-3; the match to TRBD2 covers 10 bases. V shed 5 bases and J 0 bases; nucleotides not matched to a gene: 5. Looked up from germline, CDR1 is LGHNA and CDR2 is YNFKEQ. The CDR3 is 16 residues long.

The CDR3 sequence is CASNPGSAYGYTF. The CDR3 coding sequence is TGTGCCAGTAACCCTGGGAGCGCCTATGGCTACACCTTC. The rearrangement uses TRBV19 and TRBJ1-2; no clear D gene. The CDR3 has 13 amino acids. Per the germline V gene, CDR1 is LNHDA and CDR2 is SQIVND (reference sequence). Trimming cost V 7 bases and J 4 bases, with 13 bases left between them.

This chain uses TRBV27 with TRBJ2-2; 9 bases line up with TRBD1. The CDR3 length is 16 residues. Per the germline V gene, CDR1 is MNHEY and CDR2 is SMNVEV (reference sequence). The V gene end was trimmed by 1 base and the J gene end by 4 bases; junction bases not matched to a gene: 4. The CDR3 protein is CASSLFGTGRTGELFF. The CDR3 nucleotides read TGTGCCAGCAGTTTATTTGGGACAGGGCGCACCGGGGAGCTGTTTTTT.

This chain connects TRBV19 to TRBJ2-2, with 7 bases lining up with TRBD2. Germline V gives CDR1 LNHDA, CDR2 SQIVND (reference sequence). The length of the CDR3 is 16 residues. V trimming: 7 bases; J trimming: 0 bases; junction bases outside the gene matches: 8. CDR3 region: CASTPGGGANTGELFF. DNA for the CDR3: TGTGCCAGTACCCCAGGTGGGGGGGCGAACACCGGGGAGCTGTTTTTT.

The genes are TRBV28 and TRBJ1-2, with 10 bases matching TRBD1. CDR1 and CDR2 (germline): MDHEN, SYDVKM. Unmatched junction bases numbered 2, after V lost 4 bases and J lost 3 bases. CDR3 length: 14 residues. CDR3 in amino acids: CASSSGQGDYGYTF. The CDR3 region has the DNA TGTGCCAGCAGTTCTGGACAGGGGGACTATGGCTACACCTTC.

CDR3 residues: CASSKSGGYNEQFF. In DNA form, the CDR3 reads TGTGCCAGCAGTAAGAGCGGGGGCTACAATGAGCAGTTCTTC. The V gene is TRBV7-3, the J gene TRBJ2-1; 8 bases align to TRBD2. The V segment lost 6 bases and the J segment 3 bases; nucleotides outside the gene matches: 4. The CDR3 spans 14 residues. CDR1 is SGHTA and CDR2 is FQGTGA in the germline V gene.

This clone was detected a few times. The rearrangement links TRBV28 to TRBJ1-2; 9 nucleotides agree with TRBD1. V lost 10 bases, J lost 6 bases, and 12 bases stayed unmatched. The germline V gene has CDR1 MDHEN and CDR2 SYDVKM. This CDR3 comprises 14 residues. CDR3 region: CATDIGQGPHGYTF. As DNA, the CDR3 is TGTGCCACCGACATCGGACAGGGGCCACATGGCTACACCTTC.

The chain recombines TRBV30 with TRBJ2-1; tentatively, D is TRBD2 (5 bases). The germline V and J ends were trimmed by 0 bases and 6 bases, with 9 bases remaining between them. The CDR3 runs to 13 residues. Germline-derived CDR1 and CDR2 are GTSNPN and SVGIG (reference sequence). CDR3 sequence reads: CAWSVTGVNEQFF. The CDR3 DNA sequence: TGTGCCTGGAGTGTAACCGGGGTCAATGAGCAGTTCTTC.

This chain links TRBV11-2 with TRBJ2-1; D is perhaps TRBD2 (7 bases). The CDR3 sequence is 14 residues long. Trimming left V 1 base short and J 9 bases short, with 13 bases between. In germline, CDR1 is SGHAT, CDR2 FQNNGV. CDR3 amino acids: CASSLVGGAIEQFF. CDR3 bases: TGTGCCAGCAGCTTAGTGGGGGGGGCGATTGAGCAGTTCTTC.

The J gene is TRBJ2-7, the V gene TRBV28; TRBD1 matches 10 bases. The germline CDR1 and CDR2 sequences are MDHEN and SYDVKM. After removal of 4 bases from V and 3 bases from J, the junction contained 0 bases not matched to a gene. CDR3 length: 13 residues. CDR3 in amino acids: CASSWTGGYEQYF. The DNA of the CDR3 is TGTGCCAGCAGTTGGACAGGGGGCTACGAGCAGTACTTC.

J is TRBJ1-5 and V is TRBV28; D might be TRBD1 (5 bases). Germline CDR1 and CDR2: MDHEN and SYDVKM. The CDR3 loop spans 14 amino acids. Trimming shortened V by 6 bases and J by 7 bases, and 16 bases separated the two germline ends. CDR3 residues: CASSGGGFIQPQHF. The CDR3, as DNA: TGTGCCAGCAGCGGGGGGGGTTTCATCCAGCCCCAGCATTTT.

V and J are TRBV9 and TRBJ2-1; 8 bases fit TRBD2. The CDR3 runs to 14 residues. J was trimmed by 3 bases and V by 4 bases; bases with no gene match: 3. The V gene's germline CDR1 is SGDLS and CDR2 YYNGEE. The CDR3 DNA reads TGTGCCAGCAGCCCCCGGGAGGGCTACAATGAGCAGTTCTTC. Translation: CASSPREGYNEQFF.

This clone was recorded once. This chain connects TRBV5-8 to TRBJ2-3; no reliable D call. Trimming cost V 4 bases and J 9 bases, with 15 bases left between them. Germline V gives CDR1 SGHTS, CDR2 YDEGEE. The CDR3 loop spans 13 amino acids. The CDR3 DNA reads TGTGCCAGCAGCCGGAACCCTAGAAACACGCAGTATTTT. Its protein product is CASSRNPRNTQYF.

The chain couples TRBV9 to TRBJ2-1; TRBD1 is a possible D gene (5 bases). Germline V gene lookup returns CDR1 SGDLS and CDR2 YYNGEE. The CDR3 totals 14 residues. V dropped 0 bases and J dropped 12 bases, with 16 bases sitting between them. CDR3 in amino acids: CASSVGGPGRRQFF. The CDR3 region has the DNA TGTGCCAGCAGCGTAGGGGGCCCGGGTCGGCGGCAGTTCTTC.

This clone occurred a few times. The rearrangement joins TRBV9 to TRBJ1-4, with TRBD1 identical over 8 bases. This CDR3 region has 15 residues. The V gene end was trimmed by 0 bases and the J gene end by 8 bases; junction bases not matched to a gene: 6. Germline values: CDR1 SGDLS, CDR2 YYNGEE. The CDR3 coding sequence is TGTGCCAGCAGCGTAGAAGACAGGGGTCGGGAAAAACTGTTTTTT. It is translated as CASSVEDRGREKLFF.